This T cell receptor beta chain comes out of a study of T-cell reconstitution after alpha-beta-depleted transplantation in children. This clonotype was counted at least ten times. The CDR3 contains 13 residues. Germline V gives CDR1 MNHNS, CDR2 SASEGT. V dropped 6 bases and J dropped 0; count of bases not matched to a gene: 0. For TCRbeta, the library was prepared with unique molecular identifiers. TCRdb used MiXCR to reprocess the PCR reads, holding one entry per CDR3 protein. The sample lists roughly 610,000 distinct CDR3 sequences; under 12% were seen once. The sample in question was PBMCs from the stem cell graft donor, obtained from the stem cell graft. J is TRBJ2-3 and V is TRBV6-1, with TRBD1 identical over 7 bases. This clonotype was sampled from a human donor who donated a stem cell graft to a child with acute myeloid leukemia. DNA of the CDR3: TGTGCCAGCAGGGACAGGAGCACAGATACGCAGTATTTT. Translated, it gives CASRDRSTDTQYF.